The 17 T cell receptor beta chains below were found in one sample sequenced in a study of blood T cell repertoires in COVID-19. Method: immunoSEQ multiplex PCR; TCRdb's copy keeps in-frame clones and lacks some. The sample includes 150,000 to 200,000 clones, roughly 81% of them seen just once. Sequencing input: peripheral blood. Receptor source: a woman at least 80 years old with COVID-19, enrolled during active disease.

Points on this clone: A much larger clone differs from this one at a single base, so this may be a read error. The J gene is TRBJ2-7, the V gene TRBV5-6; weak D call: TRBD1 (6 bases). The germline CDR1 and CDR2 sequences are SGHDT and YYEEEE. The CDR3 has 14 amino acids. Trimming pared 1 base from V and 0 bases from J, leaving 8 bases between. The CDR3: CASSLTGSSYEQYF. The CDR3 region has the DNA TGTGCCAGCAGCTTGACAGGGAGCTCCTACGAGCAGTACTTC.

The chain carries TRBV14 and TRBJ2-3; the match to TRBD2 covers 8 bases. The CDR3 has 14 residues. Germline-derived CDR1 and CDR2 are SGHDN and FVKESK. V gave up 3 bases and J gave up 3 bases; unmatched junction bases: 2. This CDR3 is CASSHAGGTDTQYF. In DNA form, the CDR3 reads TGTGCCAGCAGCCACGCGGGAGGAACAGATACGCAGTATTTT.

The chain has TRBV4-3 and TRBJ1-2; possibly TRBD1 for D (5 bases). The CDR3 is 14 residues long. V was cut by 4 bases and J by 4 bases, with 13 bases left in between. Germline loops: CDR1 LGHNA, CDR2 YSLEER. CDR3 sequence: CASSPSREGYGYTF. CDR3 nucleotides: TGCGCCAGCAGCCCCTCCAGGGAAGGCTATGGCTACACCTTC.

V usage is TRBV28 and J usage is TRBJ1-5; TRBD1 matches 9 bases. The CDR3 totals 15 residues. CDR1 is MDHEN and CDR2 is SYDVKM in the germline V gene. J was trimmed by 5 bases and V by 3 bases; bases with no gene match: 5. CDR3 sequence: CASSFTGGPHQPQHF. CDR3 nucleotide sequence: TGTGCCAGCAGTTTTACAGGGGGCCCTCATCAGCCCCAGCATTTT.

J is TRBJ2-7 and V is TRBV27; possible D gene TRBD1, 6 bases. There are 13 residues in the CDR3. Trimming shortened V by 5 bases and J by 6 bases, and 14 bases separated the two germline ends. Germline lookup yields CDR1 MNHEY and CDR2 SMNVEV (reference sequence). In DNA form, the CDR3 reads TGTGCCAGCAGTGCCCTGGGGGCCCGCGAGCAGTACTTC. This sequence encodes CASSALGAREQYF.

The rearrangement links TRBV28 to TRBJ1-4; D unresolved. Between the trimmed V and J ends, which lost 2 bases and 7 bases, there was a span of 14 bases. Looked up from germline, CDR1 is MDHEN and CDR2 is SYDVKM. The CDR3 covers 15 residues. The CDR3 nucleotides are TGTGCCAGCAGTTTACTGACTCAACCTAGTGAAAAACTGTTTTTT. Amino acids: CASSLLTQPSEKLFF.

The chain links TRBV7-2 to TRBJ2-2; 13 nucleotides match TRBD2. Looked up from germline, CDR1 is SGHTA and CDR2 is FQGNSA. Trimming at V came to 5 bases and at J to 5 bases, leaving 5 bases not matched to a gene. The CDR3 contains 16 residues. The CDR3 loop is CASSLTSGGYTGELFF. The DNA of the CDR3 is TGTGCCAGCAGCCTGACTAGCGGGGGGTATACCGGGGAGCTGTTTTTT.

This chain joins TRBV19 and TRBJ2-1, with D unclear. Germline-derived CDR1 and CDR2 are LNHDA and SQIVND (reference sequence). The length of the CDR3 is 13 residues. Trimming pared 2 bases from V and 7 bases from J, leaving 9 bases between. The CDR3 region is CASSIWAGNEQFF. CDR3 DNA: TGTGCCAGTAGTATATGGGCAGGAAATGAGCAGTTCTTC.

This chain connects TRBV29-1 to TRBJ2-7; D possibly corresponds to TRBD2 (7 bases). The germline CDR1 and CDR2 sequences are SQVTM and ANQGSEA. The CDR3 loop spans 14 amino acids. V gave up 7 bases and J gave up 6 bases, with 22 bases separating them. In DNA, the CDR3 is TGCAGCGCCCTTGGGGGGGCCAGCGGGATCGAGCAGTACTTC. Its translation is CSALGGASGIEQYF.

The chain employs TRBV19 and TRBJ1-5, with 9 positions matching TRBD1. With V trimmed by 4 bases and J by 4 bases, 2 bases remained unmatched. CDR1 LNHDA and CDR2 SQIVND come from the germline V gene (reference sequence). The CDR3 sequence is 14 residues long. The CDR3 loop reads CASSRTGENQPQHF. CDR3 nucleotides: TGTGCCAGTAGTAGGACAGGGGAGAATCAGCCCCAGCATTTT.

The J gene is TRBJ2-1, the V gene TRBV19, with D perhaps TRBD1 (5 bases). Germline V gives CDR1 LNHDA, CDR2 SQIVND (reference sequence). Trimming left V 5 bases short and J 2 bases short, with 16 bases between. The length of the CDR3 is 16 residues. As DNA, the CDR3 is TGTGCCAGTAGTGACCGGGTCTTGGGGCCCTACAATGAGCAGTTCTTC. This codes for CASSDRVLGPYNEQFF.

The chain uses TRBV10-3 and TRBJ1-2; D is unclear. The ends were cut back, 0 bases at V and 3 bases at J, with 11 bases in the middle. Germline assignment: CDR1 ENHRY and CDR2 SYGVKD. The CDR3 spans 15 residues. CDR3 in DNA: TGTGCCATCAGTGAGTCTCAAGGCCGGGACTATGGCTACACCTTC. Protein sequence: CAISESQGRDYGYTF.

This clone was recorded a few times. The V call is TRBV29-1, the J call TRBJ2-7; D is possibly TRBD1 (6 bases). V lost 2 bases and J 6 bases, leaving 14 bases between the germline ends. Germline V gives CDR1 SQVTM, CDR2 ANQGSEA. The CDR3 extends over 13 amino acids. CDR3 sequence reads: CSVEPQGHSEQYF. In DNA, the CDR3 is TGCAGCGTTGAACCACAGGGACACTCCGAGCAGTACTTC.

This clone was detected a few times. The chain has TRBV11-3 and TRBJ2-1, with D perhaps TRBD2 (6 bases). The CDR3 contains 13 residues. Germline CDR1 reads SGHNT; CDR2 reads YENEEA. V was trimmed by 5 bases and J by 8 bases, leaving 13 bases between them. The CDR3 region has the DNA TGTGCCAGCAGCCTCCGACTAGGGGATGAGCAGTTCTTC. Protein sequence: CASSLRLGDEQFF.

The chain recombines TRBV5-8 with TRBJ2-7; perhaps TRBD1 as D (6 bases). Germline CDR1 is SGHTS and CDR2 is YDEGEE. The length of the CDR3 is 14 residues. V lost 1 base, J lost 4 bases, and 12 bases lay in between. Written as DNA, the CDR3 is TGTGCCAGCAGCTTGAGAGGCAGGGGATACGAGCAGTACTTC. Its translation: CASSLRGRGYEQYF.

The rearrangement joins TRBV18 to TRBJ1-6, with 8 bases aligning to TRBD1. V lost 3 bases and J lost 7; bases outside the gene matches: 8. The germline CDR1 and CDR2 sequences are KGHSH and LQKENI. CDR3 size: 16 residues. CDR3 residues: CASSPSGQGFNSPLHF. The CDR3 nucleotides read TGTGCCAGCTCACCCTCCGGACAGGGTTTCAATTCACCCCTCCACTTT.

This clone has a single count. V is TRBV2 and J is TRBJ1-5; D unclear. This CDR3 contains 13 residues. CDR1 is SNHLY, CDR2 FYNNEI, per germline. The germline V and J ends were trimmed by 2 bases and 4 bases, with 6 bases remaining between them. The CDR3 here is CASSESRNQPQHF. CDR3 coding DNA: TGTGCCAGCAGTGAATCCAGAAATCAGCCCCAGCATTTT.